The T cell receptor (beta chain) under discussion was sequenced for a study of blood T cell repertoires in COVID-19. For the study at large: Some COVID-19 samples were acute and others convalescent; all came from the United States, Italy and Spain.

Clones were sequenced by immunoSEQ multiplex PCR, and TCRdb holds only the in-frame ones, with some missing. The sample lists 250,000 to 300,000 clones, about 91% seen once, with over 6% in the top ten. Trimming pared 0 bases from V and 7 bases from J, leaving 16 bases between. The V gene's germline CDR1 is SGHRS and CDR2 YFSETQ. This CDR3 spans 16 amino acids. Material: peripheral blood. This chain uses TRBV5-1 with TRBJ2-2; D may be TRBD2 (5 bases). This clonotype originated in a woman aged 25 to 45 who had recovered from COVID-19. CDR3 sequence reads: CASSLAEGPLYGELFF. DNA of the CDR3: TGCGCCAGCAGCTTGGCCGAGGGTCCATTGTACGGGGAGCTGTTTTTT.